The sequence of this T cell receptor beta chain was determined in a study of response to subunit inactivated influenza vaccine. A word on this clonotype: What it binds is not known.

TCRdb called the RT-PCR reads again in MiXCR, with one record for every CDR3 protein. The sample carries 600,000 to 850,000 distinct CDR3 sequences, 14% recorded once. With 2 bases removed from V and 2 bases from J, the gap between germline ends came to 26 bases. Germline CDR1 reads SEHNR; CDR2 reads FQNEAQ (reference sequence). The CDR3 covers 20 residues. Study findings and constraints: Authors proposed each seasonal influenza vaccination draws in few new T cells.

The sequence came from a man aged 45-65 years who received an inactivated influenza vaccine. The chain recombines TRBV7-9 with TRBJ2-3; D is undetermined. Sequenced here: PBMCs from blood, sampled about 14 days before vaccination. CDR3 in amino acids: CASSLMAEPPALPNTDTQYF. The CDR3 coding sequence is TGTGCCAGCAGCTTAATGGCGGAGCCACCAGCCCTCCCCAACACAGATACGCAGTATTTT.